This T cell receptor beta chain emerged from a study of response to subunit inactivated influenza vaccine. The study's findings and limits: Each seasonal influenza vaccination, the authors suggested, recruits few new T cells.

Trimming cost V 4 bases and J 5 bases; bases outside gene matches: 6. This CDR3 contains 16 residues. The germline V gene encodes CDR1 KGHSH and CDR2 LQKENI. This clonotype was seen a handful of times. Its antigen is undetermined. Each CDR3 protein is one row after TCRdb ran MiXCR on the RT-PCR reads. Of approximately 520,000 distinct CDR3 sequences in the sample, about 17% were seen once. The chain combines TRBV18 with TRBJ2-3; 13 bases agree with TRBD2. The receptor's source is a man between 50 and 69 years old who received an inactivated influenza vaccine. The sample in question was CD4+ T cells sorted from PBMCs, obtained less than 30 months after vaccination. The CDR3 sequence is CASSLGLAGTGDTQYF. CDR3 nucleotides: TGTGCCAGCTCACTGGGACTAGCGGGGACCGGAGATACGCAGTATTTT.